The 3 T cell receptor beta chains presented below share a single source sample, sequenced in a study of blood T cell repertoires in COVID-19. TCRdb keeps only in-frame clones here, not all; method: immunoSEQ multiplex PCR. The sample has approximately 230,000 clones; nearly 90% are singletons. Sequencing was done on a sample of peripheral blood. Receptors originate from a man aged 18 to 30 with active or convalescent COVID-19.

The table lists this clone with a few counts. The chain is built from TRBV25-1 and TRBJ1-1; D is possibly TRBD1 (5 bases). The length of the CDR3 is 12 residues. V dropped 1 base and J dropped 7 bases, with 7 bases sitting between them. The V gene's germline CDR1 is MGHDK and CDR2 SYGVNS. The CDR3 coding sequence is TGTGCCAGCAGTGAATCAGGGAATGAAGCTTTCTTT. Translating gives CASSESGNEAFF. Full variable domain (remainder filled in from reference TRBV25-1 and TRBJ1-1): EADIYQTPRYLVIGTGKKITLECSQTMGHDKMYWYQQDPGMELHLIHYSYGVNSTEKGDLSSESTVSRIRTEHFPLTLESARPSHTSQYLCASSESGNEAFFGQGTRLTVV.

V and J are TRBV6-5 and TRBJ1-2; D is possibly TRBD1 (5 bases). The germline V gene has CDR1 MNHEY and CDR2 SVGAGI. This CDR3 has 13 residues. Trimming stripped 5 bases from V and 6 bases from J, with 13 bases between. The CDR3 loop is CASSHAGGDGYTF. Here the CDR3 DNA reads TGTGCCAGCAGTCACGCCGGGGGGGATGGCTACACCTTC.

The chain has TRBV9 and TRBJ1-5; D unclear. V was cut by 1 base and J by 4 bases, with 12 bases left in between. The CDR3 has 15 amino acids. Germline V CDR1 and CDR2: SGDLS, YYNGEE. The DNA for the CDR3 is TGTGCCAGCAGCGTAAGCGGAGGGTGGAATCAGCCCCAGCATTTT. Protein product: CASSVSGGWNQPQHF. Full variable domain (outside the CDR3, taken from reference TRBV9 and TRBJ1-5): DSGVTQTPKHLITATGQRVTLRCSPRSGDLSVYWYQQSLDQGLQFLIQYYNGEERAKGNILERFSAQQFPDLHSELNLSSLELGDSALYFCASSVSGGWNQPQHFGDGTRLSIL.